This is a list of T cell receptor beta chains from one sample in a study of T cell clonotyping in hematopoietic cell transplantation. Libraries were prepared by immunoSEQ multiplex PCR; TCRdb keeps only in-frame clonotypes and omits some of them. The table includes about 29,000 clones, approximately 80% detected once. The sequences come from peripheral blood mononuclear cells, collected before stem cell transplant. These receptors all come from a woman in her twenties or thirties with chronic myeloid leukemia. Some clones in this sample may be carry-over from other donors' samples. The CDR3 runs from the conserved cysteine through the conserved F or W. Each record gives: J gene, clone size, V gene, D gene, CDR3 DNA, CDR3 protein. A D gene is named only where the DNA matches it firmly. Size is omitted from some rows. Given values are once, few, many or a class for expanded clones.

TRBJ1-5,-,TRBV6-5,-,TGTGCCAGCAGAGACAGGCCGGGTCAGCCCCAGCATTTT,CASRDRPGQPQHF
TRBJ2-3,-,TRBV11-3,-,TGTGCCAGCAGCTGGACTGGGGCAGATACGCAGTATTTT,CASSWTGADTQYF
TRBJ2-7,-,TRBV2,TRBD1,TGTGCCAGCAGTGAAGGAATCGGGACAGGATCTTACGAGCAGTACTTC,CASSEGIGTGSYEQYF
TRBJ1-6,-,TRBV14,-,TGTGCCAGCAGCCAAGTTTCTATGGGGACCTCCTATAATTCACCCCTCCACTTT,CASSQVSMGTSYNSPLHF
TRBJ2-1,-,TRBV10-3,-,TGTGCCATCAAAGGCGGGGACAGCAATGAGCAGTTCTTC,CAIKGGDSNEQFF
TRBJ2-3,-,TRBV7-3,-,TGTGCCAGCAGCTTATATATCCCCCGAGCGGGCGGGGCCGTAATGACAGATACGCAGTATTTT,CASSLYIPRAGGAVMTDTQYF
TRBJ2-3,few,TRBV5-1,-,TGCGCCAGCAGCTTTACTAAGCGGACAGATACGCAGTATTTT,CASSFTKRTDTQYF
TRBJ1-2,-,TRBV30,-,TGTGCCGAGGGGAGGGTCGGCTACACCTTC,CAEGRVGYTF
TRBJ2-2,-,TRBV7-2,-,TGTGCCAGCAGCTCGAGGGGGGGCACCGGGGAGCTGTTTTTT,CASSSRGGTGELFF
TRBJ1-1,-,TRBV7-8,-,TGTGCCAGCAGCTTACAGATGAACACTGAAGCTTTCTTT,CASSLQMNTEAFF
TRBJ2-7,-,TRBV6-1,-,TGTGCCAGCAGCTGGCTGGGACAAGGGGTCTACGAGCAGTACTTC,CASSWLGQGVYEQYF
TRBJ1-3,-,TRBV27,-,TGTGCCAGCAGCCTCCCCGGAAACACCATATATTTT,CASSLPGNTIYF
TRBJ2-2,-,TRBV19,-,TGTGCCAGTAGTATAGGGGGAACCGGGGAGCTGTTTTTT,CASSIGGTGELFF
TRBJ1-6,-,TRBV9,-,TGTGCCAGCAGCGTAGGGCCAGGCGGAAGGCCCCTCCACTTT,CASSVGPGGRPLHF
TRBJ1-2,-,TRBV5-4,TRBD1,TGTGCCAGCAGCTTGGCCCTTGACAGGGGCTATGGCTACACCTTC,CASSLALDRGYGYTF
TRBJ1-2,-,TRBV29-1,-,TGCAGCGTCCTTACCGGGGCGAGGCATGGCTACACCTTC,CSVLTGARHGYTF
TRBJ2-2,-,TRBV6-4,-,TGTGCCAGCAGTGACAGGGAGATCCTGGGGAACACCGGGGAGCTGTTTTTT,CASSDREILGNTGELFF
TRBJ1-5,-,TRBV6-5,-,TGTGCCAGCAGACTCACGGGGCGGGTTGATCAGCCCCAGCATTTT,CASRLTGRVDQPQHF
TRBJ1-2,-,TRBV2,TRBD1,TGTGCCAGCAGACCTGTCAGGGGGGAAGTTGGCTACACCTTC,CASRPVRGEVGYTF
TRBJ1-2,-,TRBV5-1,-,TGCGCCAGCACCAAAAGTCGGACGGCCGCCCAATCCCTCTATGGCTACACCTTC,CASTKSRTAAQSLYGYTF
TRBJ2-7,once,TRBV28,TRBD1,TGTGCCAGCAGTTTTGGACCGGGACAGATCTACGAGCAGTACTTC,CASSFGPGQIYEQYF
TRBJ2-7,-,TRBV2,-,TGTGCCAGCAGTGAAGATAACGGGGTAACTTACGAGCAGTACTTC,CASSEDNGVTYEQYF
TRBJ1-1,-,TRBV6-5,-,TGTGCCAGCAGTTACTCCTTGCAGGGGCGAGGTGAAGCTTTCTTT,CASSYSLQGRGEAFF
TRBJ1-2,once,TRBV30,-,TGTGCCTGGAGCGGGGACGGACACTATGGCTACACCTTC,CAWSGDGHYGYTF
TRBJ2-2,-,TRBV5-1,-,TGCGCCAGCAGCTATGGATACGCGAACACCGGGGAGCTGTTTTTT,CASSYGYANTGELFF
TRBJ2-1,-,TRBV7-2,-,TGTGCCAGCAGCTCCATCTGGAGCTCCTACAATGAGCAGTTCTTC,CASSSIWSSYNEQFF
TRBJ1-3,-,TRBV4-1,-,TGCGCCAGCAGCCCGGCACAAGGGACCACTGGAAACACCATATATTTT,CASSPAQGTTGNTIYF
TRBJ2-1,-,TRBV7-2,TRBD1,TGTGCCAGCAGCAAACCGGGACAGGGAGGGTACAATGAGCAGTTCTTC,CASSKPGQGGYNEQFF
TRBJ1-5,-,TRBV19,-,TGTGCCAGTAGTATACGGGGAGTAGGTCAGCCCCAGCATTTT,CASSIRGVGQPQHF
TRBJ1-5,-,TRBV19,-,TGTGCCAGTAGTGTAGGGTTTGGCAATCAGCCCCAGCATTTT,CASSVGFGNQPQHF
TRBJ2-6,once,TRBV27,TRBD1,TGTGCCAGCAGTTTAAGTTGGGGGACAGGGGGAGGATCAGGGGCCAACGTCCTGACTTTC,CASSLSWGTGGGSGANVLTF
TRBJ2-3,-,TRBV5-1,-,TGCGCCAGCAGCTTGGTTGGAGTAGATACGCAGTATTTT,CASSLVGVDTQYF
TRBJ1-5,-,TRBV5-4,-,TGTGCCAGCAGCTTTGGTAGCAATCAGCCCCAGCATTTT,CASSFGSNQPQHF
TRBJ2-1,-,TRBV5-4,TRBD2,TGTGCCAGCAGTTTAGCGGGGACCTACAATGAGCAGTTCTTC,CASSLAGTYNEQFF
TRBJ1-1,-,TRBV19,-,TGTGCCAGTAGTTGGGGCATGAACACTGAAGCTTTCTTT,CASSWGMNTEAFF
TRBJ1-6,-,TRBV30,TRBD1,TGTGCCTGGAGTGTGGACAGGGGTAAGGGACCCCTCCACTTT,CAWSVDRGKGPLHF
TRBJ2-2,once,TRBV19,TRBD2,TGTGCCAGTAGGGGGGGGGAGCTTAACACCGGGGAGCTGTTTTTT,CASRGGELNTGELFF
TRBJ2-7,-,TRBV19,-,TGTGCCAGTACCCCGGGGGAATCCAGCTACGAGCAGTACTTC,CASTPGESSYEQYF
TRBJ2-2,-,TRBV28,TRBD1,TGTGCCAGCAGTTCCGGACAGGTGAACACCGGGGAGCTGTTTTTT,CASSSGQVNTGELFF
TRBJ1-2,-,TRBV29-1,-,TGCAGCCCTACCCCATCCGGGGACCCTTATGGCTACACCTTC,CSPTPSGDPYGYTF
TRBJ1-2,-,TRBV6-5,TRBD1,TGTGCCAGCAGAGAAACCCGGGACAGGGGTGGCTACACCTTC,CASRETRDRGGYTF
TRBJ1-1,-,TRBV6-5,-,TGTGCCAGCAGGACGTCCGGAGGGGCTGAAGCTTTCTTT,CASRTSGGAEAFF
TRBJ1-1,-,TRBV30,-,TGTGCCTGGAACCAGATGAACCGAGCTGAAGCTTTCTTT,CAWNQMNRAEAFF
TRBJ1-2,-,TRBV2,-,TGTGCCAGCAGTGAGAGGGGGGGCAGCTATGGCTACACCTTC,CASSERGGSYGYTF
TRBJ1-1,-,TRBV11-1,-,TGTGCCAGCAAAGGAGGGTTTGGGATGAACACTGAAGCTTTCTTT,CASKGGFGMNTEAFF